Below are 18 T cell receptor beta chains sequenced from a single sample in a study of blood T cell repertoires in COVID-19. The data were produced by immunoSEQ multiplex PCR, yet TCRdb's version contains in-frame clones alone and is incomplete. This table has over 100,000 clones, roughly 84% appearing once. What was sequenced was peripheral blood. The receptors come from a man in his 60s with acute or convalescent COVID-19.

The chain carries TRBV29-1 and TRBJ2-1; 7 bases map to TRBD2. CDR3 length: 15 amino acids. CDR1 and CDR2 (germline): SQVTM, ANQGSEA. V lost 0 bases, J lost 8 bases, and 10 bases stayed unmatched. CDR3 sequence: CSVEDAPGGSDEQFF. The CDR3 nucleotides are TGCAGCGTTGAAGATGCTCCCGGGGGGTCGGATGAGCAGTTCTTC.

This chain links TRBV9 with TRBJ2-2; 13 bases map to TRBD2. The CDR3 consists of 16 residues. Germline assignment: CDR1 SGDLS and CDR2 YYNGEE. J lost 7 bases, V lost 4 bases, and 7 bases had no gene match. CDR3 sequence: CASSPGLAGIIGELFF. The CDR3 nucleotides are TGTGCCAGCAGCCCGGGACTAGCGGGAATAATCGGGGAGCTGTTTTTT.

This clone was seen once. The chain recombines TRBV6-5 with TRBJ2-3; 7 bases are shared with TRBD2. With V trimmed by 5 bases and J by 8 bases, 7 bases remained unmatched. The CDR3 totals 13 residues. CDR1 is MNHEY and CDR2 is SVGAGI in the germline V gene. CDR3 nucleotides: TGTGCCAGCAGTCGGACTAGTATTCGTACGCAGTATTTT. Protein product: CASSRTSIRTQYF.

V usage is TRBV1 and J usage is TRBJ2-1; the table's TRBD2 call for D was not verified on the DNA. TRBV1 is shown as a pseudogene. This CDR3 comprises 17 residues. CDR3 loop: CTSSPLVLAGAYNEQFF. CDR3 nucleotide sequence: TGCACCAGCAGCCCATTAGTCTTAGCGGGAGCCTACAATGAGCAGTTCTTC.

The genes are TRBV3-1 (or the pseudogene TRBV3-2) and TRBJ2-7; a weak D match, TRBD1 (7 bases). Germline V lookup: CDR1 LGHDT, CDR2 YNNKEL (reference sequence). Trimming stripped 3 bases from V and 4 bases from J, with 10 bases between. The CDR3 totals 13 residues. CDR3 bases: TGTGCCAGCAGCCATGCAGGGGGGTACGAGCAGTACGTC. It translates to CASSHAGGYEQYV.

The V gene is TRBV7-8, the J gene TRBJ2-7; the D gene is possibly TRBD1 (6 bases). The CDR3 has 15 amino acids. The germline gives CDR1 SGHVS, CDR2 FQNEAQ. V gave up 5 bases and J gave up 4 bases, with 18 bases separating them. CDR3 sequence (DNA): TGTGCCAGCAGCCTGAGGGACAATCTGGTATACGAGCAGTACGTC. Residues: CASSLRDNLVYEQYV.

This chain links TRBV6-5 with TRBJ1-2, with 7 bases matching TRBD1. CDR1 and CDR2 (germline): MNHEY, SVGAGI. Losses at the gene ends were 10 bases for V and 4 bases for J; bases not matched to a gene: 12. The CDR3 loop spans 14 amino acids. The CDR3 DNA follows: TGTGCCACCGTACATGACAGGGAATCCTATGGCTACACCTTC. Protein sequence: CATVHDRESYGYTF.

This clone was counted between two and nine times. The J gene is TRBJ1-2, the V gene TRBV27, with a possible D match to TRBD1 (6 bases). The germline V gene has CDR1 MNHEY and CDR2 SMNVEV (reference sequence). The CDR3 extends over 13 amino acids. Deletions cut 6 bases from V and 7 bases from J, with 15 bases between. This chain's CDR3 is CASRVGGGSGYTF. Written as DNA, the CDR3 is TGTGCCAGCAGGGTGGGAGGGGGGAGTGGCTACACCTTC.

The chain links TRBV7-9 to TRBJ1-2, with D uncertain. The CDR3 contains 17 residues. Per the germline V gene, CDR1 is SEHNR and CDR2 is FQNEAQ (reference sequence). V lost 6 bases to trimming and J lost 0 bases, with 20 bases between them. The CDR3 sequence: CASSPRARASANYGYTF. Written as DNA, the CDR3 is TGTGCCAGCAGTCCCCGCGCGAGGGCATCGGCTAACTATGGCTACACCTTC. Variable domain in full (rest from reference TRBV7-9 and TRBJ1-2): DTGVSQNPRHKITKRGQNVTFRCDPISEHNRLYWYRQTLGQGPEFLTYFQNEAQLEKSRLLSDRFSAERPKGSFSTLEIQRTEQGDSAMYLCASSPRARASANYGYTFGSGTRLTVV.

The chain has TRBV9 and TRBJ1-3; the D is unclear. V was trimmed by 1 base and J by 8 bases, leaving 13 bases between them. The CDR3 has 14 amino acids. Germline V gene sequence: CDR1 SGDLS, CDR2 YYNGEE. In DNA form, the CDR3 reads TGTGCCAGCAGCGTATCGAGCGGCGGAGACACCATATATTTT. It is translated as CASSVSSGGDTIYF. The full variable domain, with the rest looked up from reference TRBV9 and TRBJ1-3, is DSGVTQTPKHLITATGQRVTLRCSPRSGDLSVYWYQQSLDQGLQFLIQYYNGEERAKGNILERFSAQQFPDLHSELNLSSLELGDSALYFCASSVSSGGDTIYFGEGSWLTVV.

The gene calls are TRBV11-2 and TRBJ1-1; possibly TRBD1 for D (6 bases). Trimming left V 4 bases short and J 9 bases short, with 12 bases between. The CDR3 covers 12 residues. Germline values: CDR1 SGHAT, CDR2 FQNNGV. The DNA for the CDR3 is TGTGCCAGCAGCTCACAGGGTTATCAAGCTTTCTTT. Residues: CASSSQGYQAFF.

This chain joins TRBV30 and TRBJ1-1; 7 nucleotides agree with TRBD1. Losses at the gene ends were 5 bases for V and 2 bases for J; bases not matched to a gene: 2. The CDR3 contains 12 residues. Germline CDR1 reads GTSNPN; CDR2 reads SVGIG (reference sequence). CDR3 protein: CAWGDSNTEAFF. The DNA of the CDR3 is TGTGCCTGGGGGGACAGTAACACTGAAGCTTTCTTT. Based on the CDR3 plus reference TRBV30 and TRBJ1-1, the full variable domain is SQTIHQWPATLVQPVGSPLSLECTVEGTSNPNLYWYRQAAGRGLQLLFYSVGIGQISSEVPQNLSASRPQDRQFILSSKKLLLSDSGFYLCAWGDSNTEAFFGQGTRLTVV.

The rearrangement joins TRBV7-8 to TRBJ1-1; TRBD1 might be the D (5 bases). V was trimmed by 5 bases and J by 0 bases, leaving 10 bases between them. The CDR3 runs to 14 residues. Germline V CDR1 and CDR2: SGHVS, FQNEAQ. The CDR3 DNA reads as TGTGCCAGCAGCCTCACGACAGTGAACACTGAAGCTTTCTTT. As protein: CASSLTTVNTEAFF.

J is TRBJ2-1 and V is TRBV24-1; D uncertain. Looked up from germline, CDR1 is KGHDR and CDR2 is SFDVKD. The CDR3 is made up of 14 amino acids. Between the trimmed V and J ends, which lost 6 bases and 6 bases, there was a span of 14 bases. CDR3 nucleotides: TGTGCCACCAGTCTTGCGAGTTTTGGCAATGAGCAGTTCTTC. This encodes CATSLASFGNEQFF.

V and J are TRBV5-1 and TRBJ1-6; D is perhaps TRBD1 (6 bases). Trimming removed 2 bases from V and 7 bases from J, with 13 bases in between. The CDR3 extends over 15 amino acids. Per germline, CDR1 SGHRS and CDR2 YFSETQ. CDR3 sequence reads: CASSFGGARNSPLHF. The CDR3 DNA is TGCGCCAGCAGCTTTGGGGGGGCGAGGAATTCACCCCTCCACTTT.

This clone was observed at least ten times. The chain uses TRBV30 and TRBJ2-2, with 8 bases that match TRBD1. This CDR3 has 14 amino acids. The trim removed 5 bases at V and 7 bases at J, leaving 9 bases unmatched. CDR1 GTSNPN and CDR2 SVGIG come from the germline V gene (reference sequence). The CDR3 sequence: CAWGQGVTNGELFF. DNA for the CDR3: TGTGCCTGGGGACAGGGCGTAACGAACGGGGAGCTGTTTTTT.

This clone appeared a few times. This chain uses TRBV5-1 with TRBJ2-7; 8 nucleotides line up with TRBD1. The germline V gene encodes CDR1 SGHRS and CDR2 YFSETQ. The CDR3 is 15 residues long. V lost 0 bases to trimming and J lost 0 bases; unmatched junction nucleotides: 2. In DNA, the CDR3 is TGCGCCAGCAGCTTGGGACAGGGGAGCTCCTACGAGCAGTACTTC. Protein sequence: CASSLGQGSSYEQYF.

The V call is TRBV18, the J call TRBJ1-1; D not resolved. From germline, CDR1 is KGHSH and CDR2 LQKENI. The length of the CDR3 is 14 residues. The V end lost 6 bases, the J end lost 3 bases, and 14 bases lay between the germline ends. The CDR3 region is CASSATQSDTEAFF. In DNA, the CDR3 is TGTGCCAGCTCGGCAACACAGAGTGACACTGAAGCTTTCTTT.